These T cell receptor beta chains were read from a single sample in a study of blood T cell repertoires in COVID-19. Profiled with immunoSEQ multiplex PCR; TCRdb holds only in-frame clones, not every one. The profile shows about 150,000 clones, 84% of them singletons. The sequencing sample was made of PBMCs or T cells enriched from blood (not recorded which). These receptors came from a woman in her fifties or sixties who had been exposed to COVID-19. Both conserved end residues are part of each CDR3. The D gene is left open where the match is weak. Part of the rows lack a size; the others show once, few, many or a class for expanded clones.

j_call clone_size v_call d_call cdr3_aa cdr3_nt
TRBJ1-6 - TRBV19 - CASSPPFGGGGYNSPLHF TGTGCCAGTAGTCCACCGTTCGGGGGAGGTGGTTATAATTCACCCCTCCACTTT
TRBJ1-5 - TRBV12-3/TRBV12-4 - CASSLGASQPQHF TGTGCCAGCAGTTTAGGGGCAAGTCAGCCCCAGCATTTT
TRBJ2-1 - TRBV9 TRBD2 CASSAPGSSGYNEQFF TGTGCCAGCAGCGCCCCTGGGTCTAGCGGGTACAATGAGCAGTTCTTC
TRBJ2-5 - TRBV11-3 - CASSRDTETQYF TGTGCCAGCAGCCGGGACACAGAGACCCAGTACTTC
TRBJ2-1 - TRBV5-1 - CASRRGNNEQFF TGCGCCAGCAGGCGGGGAAACAATGAGCAGTTCTTC
TRBJ1-6 - TRBV2 - CASTLVNSPLHF TGTGCCAGCACTTTAGTTAATTCACCCCTCCACTTT
TRBJ1-2 - TRBV19 - CASNRMLANYGYTF TGTGCCAGTAACAGGATGCTAGCTAACTATGGCTACACCTTC
TRBJ2-3 - TRBV5-1 - CASTRTGTDTQYF TGCGCCAGCACCCGGACAGGCACAGATACGCAGTATTTT
TRBJ2-2 - TRBV19 TRBD1 CASRLRDSTPLNTGELFF TGTGCCAGTAGACTCCGGGACAGCACTCCTTTAAACACCGGGGAGCTGTTTTTT
TRBJ1-5 once TRBV6-2/TRBV6-3 - CASSYGGTYQPQHF TGTGCCAGCAGTTATGGGGGGACCTATCAGCCCCAGCATTTT
TRBJ1-2 - TRBV28 - CASSFTRDIYGYTF TGTGCCAGCAGTTTCACCCGGGACATCTATGGCTACACCTTC
TRBJ2-7 - TRBV5-5 - CASSPTVSYEQYF TGTGCCAGCAGCCCGACAGTTTCCTACGAGCAGTACTTC
TRBJ1-2 - TRBV19 - CASSTNYGYTF TGTGCCAGTAGCACTAACTATGGCTACACCTTC
TRBJ1-3 - TRBV19 - CASIQGGDTIYF TGTGCCAGTATCCAGGGCGGAGACACCATATATTTT
TRBJ2-5 - TRBV10-3 - CAISESGQKETQYF TGTGCCATCAGTGAGTCGGGGCAGAAAGAGACCCAGTACTTC
TRBJ1-5 - TRBV7-2 - CASSQTRGNQPQHF TGTGCCAGCAGCCAAACTCGGGGGAATCAGCCCCAGCATTTT
TRBJ1-1 - TRBV3-1/TRBV3-2 - CASSQGLNTEAFF TGTGCCAGCAGCCAAGGGCTCAACACTGAAGCTTTCTTT
TRBJ1-4 - TRBV28 TRBD1 CASSRITGGFATNEKLFF TGTGCCAGCAGCAGAATTACAGGGGGATTTGCAACTAATGAAAAACTGTTTTTT